The entry below gives a single TCR beta chain sequence along with its context. Per the original data handling: Amplification of reference gene primers provided the estimated nucleated cell counts. Generated by immunoSEQ multiplex PCR, the TCRdb table keeps only in-frame clones and is missing some. V and J calls and clone size are given by that table; D and trimming were obtained from the DNA. Of around 150,000 clones listed, roughly 88% are singletons. The data originate from a study of blood T cell repertoires in COVID-19. Study-level background: COVID-19 samples from acute and convalescent phases originated in the United States, Italy and Spain. The cDNA or gDNA used as material had been derived from T cells, B-cell-depleted T cells, or PBMCs.

V dropped 8 bases and J dropped 5; count of bases not matched to a gene: 12. Germline V gene lookup returns CDR1 GTSNPN and CDR2 SVGIG (reference sequence). The CDR3 has 13 amino acids. This chain connects TRBV30 to TRBJ2-7, with TRBD1 matching 7 bases. The sequencing input was peripheral blood. The sequence was collected from a woman aged 50 to 60 in a cohort sampled during active or convalescent COVID-19. The DNA for the CDR3 is TGTGCCCTCAAAGACAGGGTTGGGCACGAGCAGTACTTC. Translating gives CALKDRVGHEQYF. Filled out from reference TRBV30 and TRBJ2-7, the complete variable domain reads SQTIHQWPATLVQPVGSPLSLECTVEGTSNPNLYWYRQAAGRGLQLLFYSVGIGQISSEVPQNLSASRPQDRQFILSSKKLLLSDSGFYLCALKDRVGHEQYFGPGTRLTVT.